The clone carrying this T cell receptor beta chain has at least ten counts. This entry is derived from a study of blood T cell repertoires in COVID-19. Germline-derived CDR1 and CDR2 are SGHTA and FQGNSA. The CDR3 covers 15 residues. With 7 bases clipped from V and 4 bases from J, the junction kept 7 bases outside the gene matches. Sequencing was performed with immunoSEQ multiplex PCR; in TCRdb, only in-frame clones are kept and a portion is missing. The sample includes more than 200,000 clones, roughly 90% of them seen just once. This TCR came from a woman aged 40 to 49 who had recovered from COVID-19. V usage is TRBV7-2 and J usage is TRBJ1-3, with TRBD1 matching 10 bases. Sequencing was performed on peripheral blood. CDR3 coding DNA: TGTGCCAGCACCCCGACAGGGGGCGTCGGAAACACCATATATTTT. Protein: CASTPTGGVGNTIYF. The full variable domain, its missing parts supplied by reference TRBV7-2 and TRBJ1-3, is GAGVSQSPSNKVTEKGKDVELRCDPISGHTALYWYRQSLGQGLEFLIYFQGNSAPDKSGLPSDRFSAERTGGSVSTLTIQRTQQEDSAVYLCASTPTGGVGNTIYFGEGSWLTVV.